This entry concerns a single TCR beta chain. The antigen remains undetermined. After removal of 2 bases from V and 3 bases from J, the junction contained 11 bases not matched to a gene. Per the germline V gene, CDR1 is MNHNS and CDR2 is SASEGT. The CDR3 is 17 amino acids. These data are taken from a study of spatial heterogeneity in lung cancer. Study-wide context: Matched bulk RNA-seq gave a T cell module score that correlated strongly with tumor-region TCR transcript counts.

Overall study findings and caveats: Counts that tracked tumor mutation counts were those of expanded intratumoral alpha and beta TCRs. Expanded TCR counts, ubiquitous and regional, correlated respectively with ubiquitous and regional nonsynonymous mutation counts.

TCRdb reanalysed the 5' RACE reads using MiXCR and keeps one entry per CDR3 protein. Counted here are approximately 3,500 distinct CDR3 sequences, 25% to 30% occurring once; the ten biggest clones make up just under 25%. Time point in this sample: sample taken at primary tumor resection. Samples came from around 70 TRACERx patients with untreated early-stage lung cancer. TCRs were sequenced from unsorted whole RNA of tumor, nontumor lung or PBMC. The sample consisted of lung tumor tissue, taken at surgery. The gene calls are TRBV6-1 and TRBJ2-7, with 9 positions matching TRBD2. This receptor was identified in a male donor with early-stage non-small cell lung cancer. The CDR3 DNA sequence: TGTGCCAGCAGTGAACTGATGAGCGGTAGCGGGAGCTACGAGCAGTACTTC. Translating gives CASSELMSGSGSYEQYF.